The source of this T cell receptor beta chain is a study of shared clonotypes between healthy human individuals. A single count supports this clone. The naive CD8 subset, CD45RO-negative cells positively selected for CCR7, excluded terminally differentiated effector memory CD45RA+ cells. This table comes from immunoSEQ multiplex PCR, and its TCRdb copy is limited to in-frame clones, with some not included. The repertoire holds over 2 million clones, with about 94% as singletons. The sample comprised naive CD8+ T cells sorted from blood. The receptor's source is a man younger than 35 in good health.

DNA for the CDR3: TGTGCCACGGGGGTTAGCGGGGGTCCCTACGAGCAGTACTTC. It is translated as CATGVSGGPYEQYF. This rearrangement joins TRBV10-3 to TRBJ2-7, with 9 nucleotides matching TRBD2. The CDR3 consists of 14 residues. The J segment lost 2 bases and the V segment lost 10 bases, leaving 9 bases of the junction unmatched. Germline V CDR1 and CDR2: ENHRY, SYGVKD.